The 28 T cell receptor beta chains listed next were all sequenced from one sample in a study of blood T cell repertoires in COVID-19 (dated by TCRdb to the early 2020s). Library preparation was by the immunoSEQ multiplex PCR assay. As stored in TCRdb, this immuneACCESS dataset retains in-frame rearrangements with V and J assigned. A fraction of the clones does not appear; measured against another copy, unresolved V genes explain less than half of the discrepancy, and the remainder lacks a known reason. This sample is represented by about 40,000 clones; more than 85% of them were singletons. The leading ten clones occupy around 5.8% of the sample. Input material: peripheral blood. These receptors came from a woman older than 75 with acute or convalescent COVID-19.

V gene TRBV28 combines with J gene TRBJ1-4; D is possibly TRBD1 (6 bases). The CDR3 is 15 residues long. V shed 6 bases and J shed 3 bases, with 14 bases lying between them. CDR1 is MDHEN, CDR2 SYDVKM, per germline. CDR3 in DNA: TGTGCCAGCAGCAGTCAGGGGATGTCTAATGAAAAACTGTTTTTT. This codes for CASSSQGMSNEKLFF.

V usage is TRBV7-6 and J usage is TRBJ1-6, with TRBD1 identical over 7 bases. Trimming at V came to 1 base and at J to 6 bases, leaving 6 bases not matched to a gene. The CDR3 is made up of 16 amino acids. Germline values: CDR1 SGHVS, CDR2 FNYEAQ. The CDR3 DNA reads as TGTGCCAGCAGCTTAGTGGCCGGGACAGTTAATTCACCCCTCCACTTT. Translated: CASSLVAGTVNSPLHF.

This clone has a handful of counts. The J gene is TRBJ2-7, the V gene TRBV12-3 or TRBV12-4; 7 bases match TRBD1. The ends lost 5 bases at V and 6 bases at J; junction bases unmatched: 4. The length of the CDR3 is 12 residues. DNA for the CDR3: TGTGCCAGCAGTCCCGACAGGGTCGAGCAGTACTTC. Translating gives CASSPDRVEQYF.

This rearrangement joins TRBV27 to TRBJ1-2; perhaps TRBD1 as D (6 bases). With 5 bases removed from V and 5 bases from J, the gap between germline ends came to 21 bases. The CDR3 has 16 amino acids. Germline V gene lookup returns CDR1 MNHEY and CDR2 SMNVEV (reference sequence). The CDR3 coding sequence is TGTGCCAGCAGTCCGTACCCCGGCAGGGGTGGGTATGGCTACACCTTC. Protein: CASSPYPGRGGYGYTF.

Only a few counts were recorded for this clone. In nucleotides, the CDR3 is TGTGCCAGCAGCTCCTGGGCCAACTACGAGCAGTACTTC. Translating gives CASSSWANYEQYF. The chain uses TRBV5-4 and TRBJ2-7; no reliable D call. The V and J ends lost 3 bases and 3 bases respectively, with 10 bases between them. Germline V gene sequence: CDR1 SGHNT, CDR2 YYREEE (reference sequence). The CDR3 length is 13 residues.

The chain is built from TRBV5-1 and TRBJ1-1; no definite D call. Germline values: CDR1 SGHRS, CDR2 YFSETQ. The CDR3 has 14 residues. V was pared by 2 bases and J by 2 bases, with 10 bases between. The CDR3 DNA is TGCGCCAGCAGCTTTTCGTCCAGTAACACTGAAGCTTTCTTT. Amino acids: CASSFSSSNTEAFF.

The V and J genes are TRBV14 and TRBJ1-2, with 9 bases identical to TRBD1. The junction had 8 bases not matched to a gene; V was cut back by 1 base and J by 5 bases. Germline V gene sequence: CDR1 SGHDN, CDR2 FVKESK. The CDR3 is made up of 16 amino acids. The DNA for the CDR3 is TGTGCCAGCAGCCAAGTACAGGGGGCCCCAATATATGGCTACACCTTC. Translation gives CASSQVQGAPIYGYTF.

The chain uses TRBV11-2 and TRBJ1-2; no reliable D call. Germline CDR1 SGHAT, CDR2 FQNNGV. The CDR3 is made up of 16 amino acids. Trimming shortened V by 1 base and J by 5 bases, and 17 bases separated the two germline ends. The CDR3 loop reads CASSLGWAKGGYGYTF. The CDR3 DNA follows: TGTGCCAGCAGCTTAGGATGGGCAAAAGGAGGGTATGGCTACACCTTC.

The chain is built from TRBV7-2 and TRBJ2-7, with TRBD1 matching 9 bases. Germline values: CDR1 SGHTA, CDR2 FQGNSA. CDR3 length: 15 amino acids. The trim removed 2 bases at V and 2 bases at J, leaving 4 bases unmatched. CDR3 region: CASSLNTGGAYEQYF. The CDR3 nucleotides read TGTGCCAGCAGCTTAAACACAGGGGGCGCCTACGAGCAGTACTTC.

This rearrangement joins TRBV6-5 to TRBJ1-1; 9 bases are a match to TRBD1. Germline assignment: CDR1 MNHEY and CDR2 SVGAGI. The CDR3 is 14 amino acids. Losses at the gene ends were 6 bases for V and 6 bases for J; bases not matched to a gene: 8. As DNA, the CDR3 is TGTGCCAGCAGGCCCTGGGACAGGGCTCCTGAAGCTTTCTTT. Translating it yields CASRPWDRAPEAFF.

The chain uses TRBV2 and TRBJ2-7; 10 bases are a match to TRBD1. In germline, CDR1 is SNHLY, CDR2 FYNNEI. V lost 3 bases and J lost 9; bases outside the gene matches: 11. This CDR3 is built from 15 residues. Here the CDR3 reads CASSDPRTGGIRQYF. The CDR3 bases are TGTGCCAGCAGTGATCCCAGGACAGGGGGTATTCGGCAGTACTTC.

CDR3 sequence (DNA): TGTGCCAGCAGTTACTCGATTTACGAGGATGGAGGCTACACCTTC. Protein product: CASSYSIYEDGGYTF. V gene TRBV6-6 combines with J gene TRBJ1-2; unclear D gene. Germline CDR1 and CDR2: MNHNY and SVGAGI (reference sequence). There are 15 residues in the CDR3. V shed 0 bases and J shed 8 bases, with 16 bases lying between them.

This clone was seen just once. The CDR3 loop reads CASGLDGTRTYEQYF. The CDR3, as DNA: TGTGCTAGTGGTTTGGATGGGACTCGGACCTACGAGCAGTACTTC. The chain couples TRBV12-5 to TRBJ2-7; TRBD2 might be the D (6 bases). The CDR3 length is 15 residues. The V end lost 1 base, the J end lost 2 bases, and 12 bases lay between the germline ends. CDR1 LGHNT and CDR2 FRNRAP come from the germline V gene.

The chain uses TRBV18 and TRBJ1-2, with TRBD1 identical over 11 bases. The length of the CDR3 is 16 residues. The germline gives CDR1 KGHSH, CDR2 LQKENI. V shed 2 bases and J 0 bases; nucleotides not matched to a gene: 2. CDR3 bases: TGTGCCAGCTCACCAGGACAGGGGGCTCCTAACTATGGCTACACCTTC. This sequence encodes CASSPGQGAPNYGYTF.

The chain is built from TRBV19 and TRBJ1-1; possibly TRBD1 for D (6 bases). The CDR3 spans 17 residues. Germline CDR1 reads LNHDA; CDR2 reads SQIVND (reference sequence). With 4 bases removed from V and 0 bases from J, the gap between germline ends came to 18 bases. CDR3 in amino acids: CASSTEPVRGLNTEAFF. The CDR3 DNA is TGTGCCAGTAGTACCGAACCTGTAAGGGGGTTGAACACTGAAGCTTTCTTT.

The chain carries TRBV5-1 and TRBJ2-2, with 10 bases aligning to TRBD2. Germline loops: CDR1 SGHRS, CDR2 YFSETQ. V lost 0 bases and J lost 0; bases outside the gene matches: 8. The CDR3 loop spans 19 amino acids. DNA of the CDR3: TGCGCCAGCAGCTTGGGCTTAGCGGGGGGCCTCCCGAACACCGGGGAGCTGTTTTTT. This translates into CASSLGLAGGLPNTGELFF.

The V call is TRBV5-1, the J call TRBJ2-2; TRBD2 aligns across 14 bases. The J segment lost 10 bases and the V segment lost 3 bases, leaving 26 bases of the junction unmatched. CDR1 is SGHRS and CDR2 is YFSETQ in the germline V gene. The CDR3 consists of 22 residues. The CDR3 DNA follows: TGCGCCAGCAGCTATATACCGGGACTAGCGGGGGCCCGCTCCTGGGCCCAGGAGGAGCTGTTTTTT. Protein sequence: CASSYIPGLAGARSWAQEELFF.

V gene TRBV29-1 combines with J gene TRBJ1-1; D might be TRBD1 (6 bases). V was clipped by 5 bases and J by 3 bases, with 13 bases between them. Germline lookup yields CDR1 SQVTM and CDR2 ANQGSEA. This CDR3 has 13 residues. The CDR3 spells CSVSQGGDTEAFF. CDR3 coding DNA: TGCAGCGTTTCACAGGGAGGGGACACTGAAGCTTTCTTT.

The chain is built from TRBV5-1 and TRBJ1-1, with D tentatively TRBD1 (5 bases). Germline CDR1 and CDR2: SGHRS and YFSETQ. Trimming removed 2 bases at V and 1 base at J, with 9 bases between. The CDR3 length is 14 residues. The CDR3 DNA reads as TGCGCCAGCAGCTTACAGGTCGAGAACACTGAAGCTTTCTTT. Amino acids: CASSLQVENTEAFF.

The chain combines TRBV5-1 with TRBJ1-5; the D is unclear. The CDR3 contains 16 residues. Germline lookup yields CDR1 SGHRS and CDR2 YFSETQ. Trimming removed 6 bases at V and 2 bases at J, with 18 bases between. In DNA, the CDR3 is TGCGCCAGCAATTGGAGGGCGAAAACTGGCAATCAGCCCCAGCATTTT. Protein product: CASNWRAKTGNQPQHF.

The chain links TRBV4-1 to TRBJ2-2; 9 bases agree with TRBD1. The germline V gene encodes CDR1 MGHRA and CDR2 YSYEKL. The CDR3 is 15 amino acids. The ends lost 1 base at V and 6 bases at J; junction bases unmatched: 3. CDR3 coding DNA: TGCGCCAGCAGCCAAGTGGGACAGGGTTCCGGGGAGCTGTTTTTT. It encodes CASSQVGQGSGELFF.

V usage is TRBV7-9 and J usage is TRBJ1-1; tentatively, D is TRBD1 (6 bases). CDR1 is SEHNR, CDR2 FQNEAQ, per germline (reference sequence). Deletions cut 3 bases from V and 3 bases from J, with 17 bases between. This CDR3 contains 16 residues. In DNA form, the CDR3 reads TGTGCCAGCAGCTTCCCAGGGGTAATGGTACACACTGAAGCTTTCTTT. It specifies CASSFPGVMVHTEAFF. Filled out from reference TRBV7-9 and TRBJ1-1, the complete variable domain reads DTGVSQNPRHKITKRGQNVTFRCDPISEHNRLYWYRQTLGQGPEFLTYFQNEAQLEKSRLLSDRFSAERPKGSFSTLEIQRTEQGDSAMYLCASSFPGVMVHTEAFFGQGTRLTVV.

The rearrangement joins TRBV27 to TRBJ1-4, with 9 nucleotides matching TRBD1. Germline values: CDR1 MNHEY, CDR2 SMNVEV (reference sequence). V was pared by 5 bases and J by 7 bases, with 5 bases of the junction left unmatched. The CDR3 has 14 residues. This chain's CDR3 is CASSRDRALEKLFF. The CDR3 nucleotides are TGTGCCAGCAGTAGGGACAGGGCCCTTGAAAAACTGTTTTTT.

The chain is built from TRBV7-9 and TRBJ2-4, with 10 nucleotides matching TRBD1. The germline V gene has CDR1 SEHNR and CDR2 FQNEAQ (reference sequence). J lost 9 bases, V lost 5 bases, and 10 bases had no gene match. CDR3 size: 15 residues. The DNA of the CDR3 is TGTGCCAGCAGCCCCAACACCGGGACAGGGGTCATTCAGTACTTC. It specifies CASSPNTGTGVIQYF.

The rearrangement links TRBV19 to TRBJ2-1; 11 bases agree with TRBD2. With 10 bases clipped from V and 4 bases from J, the junction kept 6 bases outside the gene matches. Germline CDR1 LNHDA, CDR2 SQIVND (reference sequence). This CDR3 contains 14 residues. In nucleotides, the CDR3 is TGTGCCACTCAGCTAGCGGGGGGTTACAATGAGCAGTTCTTC. Translation gives CATQLAGGYNEQFF.

The chain joins TRBV29-1 to TRBJ2-7, with 7 bases lining up with TRBD1. Germline CDR1 and CDR2: SQVTM and ANQGSEA. After removal of 2 bases from V and 0 bases from J, the junction contained 1 base not matched to a gene. The CDR3 loop spans 13 amino acids. This chain's CDR3 is CSVERDSSYEQYF. The CDR3 DNA sequence: TGCAGCGTTGAAAGGGACAGCTCCTACGAGCAGTACTTC.

The V gene is TRBV5-6, the J gene TRBJ1-5; D is uncertain. Trimming pared 0 bases from V and 1 base from J, leaving 14 bases between. Germline V gene lookup returns CDR1 SGHDT and CDR2 YYEEEE. There are 17 residues in the CDR3. The CDR3 is CASSLGPRGGSNQPQHF. The CDR3 bases are TGTGCCAGCAGCTTGGGACCTCGCGGAGGAAGCAATCAGCCCCAGCATTTT.

The V gene is TRBV19, the J gene TRBJ1-3; the D gene is possibly TRBD1 (5 bases). CDR1 and CDR2 (germline): LNHDA, SQIVND (reference sequence). This CDR3 contains 14 residues. The V end was cut by 4 bases, the J end by 0 bases, with 7 bases between. Here the CDR3 DNA reads TGTGCCAGTAGTAGACAGAACTCTGGAAACACCATATATTTT. It specifies CASSRQNSGNTIYF. Filled out from reference TRBV19 and TRBJ1-3, the complete variable domain reads DGGITQSPKYLFRKEGQNVTLSCEQNLNHDAMYWYRQDPGQGLRLIYYSQIVNDFQKGDIAEGYSVSREKKESFPLTVTSAQKNPTAFYLCASSRQNSGNTIYFGEGSWLTVV.